This is a list of T cell receptor beta chains from one sample in a study of cytomegalovirus exposure and HLA in healthy donors. The protocol was immunoSEQ multiplex PCR, while the TCRdb copy is restricted to in-frame clones and leaves out a portion. Of some 45,000 clones in the sample, roughly nine tenths were seen once. The sample consisted of PBMCs. Every receptor here comes from a middle-aged woman in good health and CMV-seropositive. The CDR3 runs from the conserved cysteine through the conserved F or W. Each record gives: D gene, J gene, clone size, V gene, CDR3 protein, CDR3 DNA. D genes are given only for firm matches. The size field is filled for only some rows; it gives once, few, many or a size class.

NA,TRBJ2-2,NA,TRBV25-1,CASTGRGVLTGELFF,TGTGCCAGCACGGGGAGGGGGGTCCTCACCGGGGAGCTGTTTTTT
TRBD2,TRBJ2-1,NA,TRBV19,CASIGGGTSGSMNEQFF,TGTGCCAGTATAGGGGGAGGGACTAGCGGGAGTATGAATGAGCAGTTCTTC
TRBD1,TRBJ2-5,NA,TRBV7-7,CASSPTGGLRETQYF,TGTGCCAGCAGCCCGACAGGGGGCCTTAGGGAGACCCAGTACTTC
TRBD2,TRBJ2-3,once,TRBV5-5,CASSLSPSGATDTQYF,TGTGCCAGCAGCTTGTCGCCTAGCGGAGCCACAGATACGCAGTATTTT
TRBD1,TRBJ2-1,few,TRBV2,CASRKRQGSDNEQFF,TGTGCCAGCAGGAAAAGACAGGGTTCCGACAATGAGCAGTTCTTC
NA,TRBJ1-1,NA,TRBV12-5,CASVSEGATEAFF,TGTGCTAGTGTTTCCGAAGGAGCCACTGAAGCTTTCTTT
TRBD2,TRBJ2-2,NA,TRBV2,CASMLAGLRGYTGELFF,TGTGCCAGCATGCTAGCGGGACTAAGGGGGTACACCGGGGAGCTGTTTTTT
NA,TRBJ1-2,NA,TRBV10-3,CAISEKSEGGYTF,TGTGCCATCAGTGAAAAATCGGAGGGTGGCTACACCTTC
TRBD1,TRBJ2-1,NA,TRBV7-6,CASSLFNPGQGVYEQFF,TGTGCCAGCAGCCTATTCAACCCGGGACAGGGCGTATATGAGCAGTTCTTC
NA,TRBJ1-2,NA,TRBV27,CASRALDSNYGYTF,TGTGCCAGCAGAGCCTTGGACAGTAACTATGGCTACACCTTC
NA,TRBJ2-3,NA,TRBV19,CASSIMVGLLTQYF,TGTGCCAGTAGTATAATGGTGGGGCTACTTACGCAGTATTTT
NA,TRBJ1-1,NA,TRBV14,CASSQANRGRAEAFF,TGTGCCAGCAGCCAGGCCAACAGAGGGCGGGCTGAAGCTTTCTTT
TRBD2,TRBJ2-3,NA,TRBV7-3,CASAKGELAGVTQYF,TGTGCCAGCGCAAAAGGGGAGCTAGCGGGAGTTACGCAGTATTTT
NA,TRBJ2-5,NA,TRBV5-1,CASSLADPVREATQYF,TGCGCCAGCAGCTTGGCCGATCCTGTTAGGGAGGCGACCCAGTACTTC
TRBD1,TRBJ1-2,few,TRBV5-6,CASSFPLTTGNYGYTF,TGTGCCAGCAGCTTCCCTTTAACGACAGGGAACTATGGCTACACCTTC
NA,TRBJ2-7,NA,TRBV28,CASSHRVYEQYF,TGTGCCAGCAGTCACAGGGTTTACGAGCAGTACTTC
NA,TRBJ2-3,NA,TRBV4-2,CASTRPQYAYF,TGTGCCAGCACGCGGCCCCAATACGCGTATTTT
NA,TRBJ2-1,NA,TRBV28,CASSHDSIIYNEQFF,TGTGCCAGCAGCCACGACAGCATAATTTACAATGAGCAGTTCTTC
TRBD1,TRBJ1-4,NA,TRBV9,CASSGGDSWNEKLFF,TGTGCCAGCAGCGGGGGGGACAGTTGGAATGAAAAACTGTTTTTT
NA,TRBJ2-2,NA,TRBV11-2,CASSSRDGELFF,TGTGCCAGCAGCTCCCGAGACGGGGAGCTGTTTTTT
NA,TRBJ2-2,NA,TRBV11-3,CASSISVSGELFF,TGTGCCAGCAGCATTTCTGTGTCCGGGGAGCTGTTTTTT
TRBD2,TRBJ2-5,NA,TRBV28,CASSLNPTSGGALTPHTRETQYF,TGTGCCAGCAGTTTAAATCCGACTAGCGGGGGGGCCCTAACCCCCCATACTAGAGAGACCCAGTACTTC
TRBD2,TRBJ2-1,few,TRBV6-1,CASSDGGVAEQFF,TGTGCCAGCAGTGACGGGGGGGTGGCTGAGCAGTTCTTC
NA,TRBJ1-1,NA,TRBV5-1,CASSRIQGSNTEAFF,TGCGCCAGCAGCCGAATCCAGGGTTCTAACACTGAAGCTTTCTTT
TRBD1,TRBJ1-1,NA,TRBV7-3,CASSPQGRSEAFF,TGTGCCAGCAGCCCACAGGGGAGGTCTGAAGCTTTCTTT
NA,TRBJ2-5,once,TRBV5-4,CASSLRPPQETQYF,TGTGCCAGCAGTCTACGCCCCCCCCAAGAGACCCAGTACTTC
TRBD1,TRBJ1-4,NA,TRBV7-9,CASSPEQGTNEKLFF,TGTGCCAGCAGCCCCGAACAGGGGACTAATGAAAAACTGTTTTTT
TRBD2,TRBJ2-5,NA,TRBV11-3,CASSLDSRGGRETQYF,TGTGCCAGCAGCTTAGATTCGCGGGGGGGCCGGGAGACCCAGTACTTC